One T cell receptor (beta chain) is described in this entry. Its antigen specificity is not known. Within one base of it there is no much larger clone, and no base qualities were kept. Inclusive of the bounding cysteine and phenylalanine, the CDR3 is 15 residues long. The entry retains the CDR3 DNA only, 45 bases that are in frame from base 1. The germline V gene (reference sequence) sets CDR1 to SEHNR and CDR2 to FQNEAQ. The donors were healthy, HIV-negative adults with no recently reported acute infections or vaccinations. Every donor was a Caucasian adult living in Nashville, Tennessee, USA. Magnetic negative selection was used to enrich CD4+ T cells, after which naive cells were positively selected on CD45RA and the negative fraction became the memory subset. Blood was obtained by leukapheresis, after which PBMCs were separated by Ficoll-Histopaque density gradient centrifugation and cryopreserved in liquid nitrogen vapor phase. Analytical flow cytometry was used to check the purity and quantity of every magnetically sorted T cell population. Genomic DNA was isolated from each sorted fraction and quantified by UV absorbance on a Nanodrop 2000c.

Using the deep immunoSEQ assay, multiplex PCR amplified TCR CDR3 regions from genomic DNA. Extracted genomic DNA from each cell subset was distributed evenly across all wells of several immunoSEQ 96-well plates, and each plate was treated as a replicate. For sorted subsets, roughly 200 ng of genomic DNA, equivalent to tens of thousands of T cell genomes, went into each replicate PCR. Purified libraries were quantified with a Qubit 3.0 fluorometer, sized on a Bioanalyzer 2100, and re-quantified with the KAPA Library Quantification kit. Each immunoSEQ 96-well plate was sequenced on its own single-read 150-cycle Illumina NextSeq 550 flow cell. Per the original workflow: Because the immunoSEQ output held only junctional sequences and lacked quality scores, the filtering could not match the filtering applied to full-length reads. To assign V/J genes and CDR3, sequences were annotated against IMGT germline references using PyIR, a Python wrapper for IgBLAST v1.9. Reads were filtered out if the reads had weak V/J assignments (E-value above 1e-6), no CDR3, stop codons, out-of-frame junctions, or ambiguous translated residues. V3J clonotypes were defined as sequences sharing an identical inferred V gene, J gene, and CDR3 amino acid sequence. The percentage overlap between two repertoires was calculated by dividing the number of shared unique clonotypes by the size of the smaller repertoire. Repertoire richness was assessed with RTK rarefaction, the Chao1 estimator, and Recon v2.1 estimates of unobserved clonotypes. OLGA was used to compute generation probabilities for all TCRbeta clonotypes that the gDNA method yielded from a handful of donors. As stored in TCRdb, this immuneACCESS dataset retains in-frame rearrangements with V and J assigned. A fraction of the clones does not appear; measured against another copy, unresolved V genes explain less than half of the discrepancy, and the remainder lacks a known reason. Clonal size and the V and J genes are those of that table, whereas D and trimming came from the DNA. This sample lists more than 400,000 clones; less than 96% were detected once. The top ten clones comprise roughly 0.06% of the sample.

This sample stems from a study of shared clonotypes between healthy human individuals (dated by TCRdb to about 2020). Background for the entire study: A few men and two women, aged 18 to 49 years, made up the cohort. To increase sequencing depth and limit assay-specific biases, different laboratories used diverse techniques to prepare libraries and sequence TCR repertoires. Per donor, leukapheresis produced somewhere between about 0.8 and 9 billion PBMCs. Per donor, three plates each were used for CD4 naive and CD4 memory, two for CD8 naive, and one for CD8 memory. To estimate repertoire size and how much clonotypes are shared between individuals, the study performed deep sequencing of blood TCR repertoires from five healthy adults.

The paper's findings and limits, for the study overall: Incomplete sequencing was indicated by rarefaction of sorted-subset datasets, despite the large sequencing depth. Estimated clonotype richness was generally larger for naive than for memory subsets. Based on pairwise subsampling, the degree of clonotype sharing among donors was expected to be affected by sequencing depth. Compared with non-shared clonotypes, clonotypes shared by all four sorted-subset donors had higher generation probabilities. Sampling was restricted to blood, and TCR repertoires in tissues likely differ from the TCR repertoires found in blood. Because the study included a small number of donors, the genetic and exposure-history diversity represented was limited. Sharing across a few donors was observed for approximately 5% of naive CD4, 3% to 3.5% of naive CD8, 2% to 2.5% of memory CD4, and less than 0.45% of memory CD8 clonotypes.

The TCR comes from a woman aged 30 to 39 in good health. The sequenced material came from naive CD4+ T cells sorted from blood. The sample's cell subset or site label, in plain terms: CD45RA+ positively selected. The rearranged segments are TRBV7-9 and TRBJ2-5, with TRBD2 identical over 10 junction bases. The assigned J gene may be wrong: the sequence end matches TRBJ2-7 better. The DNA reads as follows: TGTGCCAGCAGCACTAGCGGGGTGCGGGGGAGCGAGCAGTACTTC. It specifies CASSTSGVRGSEQYF.